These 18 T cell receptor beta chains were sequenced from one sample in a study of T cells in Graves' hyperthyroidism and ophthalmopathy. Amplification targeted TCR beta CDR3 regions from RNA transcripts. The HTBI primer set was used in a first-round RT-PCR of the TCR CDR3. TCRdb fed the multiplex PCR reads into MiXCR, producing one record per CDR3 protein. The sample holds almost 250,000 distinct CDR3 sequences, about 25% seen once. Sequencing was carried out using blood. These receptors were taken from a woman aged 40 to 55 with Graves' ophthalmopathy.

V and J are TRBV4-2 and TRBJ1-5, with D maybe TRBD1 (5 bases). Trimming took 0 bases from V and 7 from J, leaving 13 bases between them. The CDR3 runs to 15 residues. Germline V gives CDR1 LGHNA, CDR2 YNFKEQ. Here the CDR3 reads CASSQDPRGGQPQHF. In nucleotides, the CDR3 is TGTGCCAGCAGCCAAGACCCAAGGGGAGGGCAGCCCCAGCATTTT.

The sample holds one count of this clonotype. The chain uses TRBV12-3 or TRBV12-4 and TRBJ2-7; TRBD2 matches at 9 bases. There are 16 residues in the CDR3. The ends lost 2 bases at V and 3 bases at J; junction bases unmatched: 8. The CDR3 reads CASSLQASGTYYEQYF. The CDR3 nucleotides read TGTGCCAGCAGTTTACAGGCTAGCGGGACTTACTACGAGCAGTACTTC.

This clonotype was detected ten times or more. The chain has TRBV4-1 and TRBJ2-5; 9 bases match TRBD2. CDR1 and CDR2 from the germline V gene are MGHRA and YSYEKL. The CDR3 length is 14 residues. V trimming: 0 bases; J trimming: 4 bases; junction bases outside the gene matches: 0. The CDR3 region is CASSQELAGETQYF. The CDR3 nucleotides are TGCGCCAGCAGCCAAGAACTAGCGGGAGAGACCCAGTACTTC.

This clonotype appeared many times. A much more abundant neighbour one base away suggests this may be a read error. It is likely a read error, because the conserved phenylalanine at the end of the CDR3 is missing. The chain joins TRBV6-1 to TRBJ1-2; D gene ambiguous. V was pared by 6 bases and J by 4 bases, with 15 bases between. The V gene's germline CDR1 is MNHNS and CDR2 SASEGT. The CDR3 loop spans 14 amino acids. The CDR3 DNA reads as TGTGCCAGCAGCGCCCTGGGTCTGGGCTATGGCTACACCCTC. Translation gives CASSALGLGYGYTL.

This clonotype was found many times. CDR3 DNA: TGTGCCAGCAGTTACCTGACAGAGAATTCACCCCTCCACTTT. Amino acids: CASSYLTENSPLHF. This chain uses TRBV6-2 or TRBV6-3 with TRBJ1-6; perhaps TRBD1 as D (5 bases). This CDR3 is built from 14 residues. The ends were cut back, 2 bases at V and 7 bases at J, with 9 bases in the middle. The germline V gene has CDR1 MNHEY and CDR2 SVGEGT.

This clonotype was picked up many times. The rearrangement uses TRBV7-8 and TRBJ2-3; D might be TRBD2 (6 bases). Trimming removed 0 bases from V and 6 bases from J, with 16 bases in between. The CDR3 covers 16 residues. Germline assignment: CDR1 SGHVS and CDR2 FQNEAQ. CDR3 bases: TGTGCCAGCAGCTTAGCGGAGGGATCCTGGGTCGATACGCAGTATTTT. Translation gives CASSLAEGSWVDTQYF. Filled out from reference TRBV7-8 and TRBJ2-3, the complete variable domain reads GAGVSQSPRYKVAKRGQDVALRCDPISGHVSLFWYQQALGQGPEFLTYFQNEAQLDKSGLPSDRFFAERPEGSVSTLKIQRTQQEDSAVYLCASSLAEGSWVDTQYFGPGTRLTVL.

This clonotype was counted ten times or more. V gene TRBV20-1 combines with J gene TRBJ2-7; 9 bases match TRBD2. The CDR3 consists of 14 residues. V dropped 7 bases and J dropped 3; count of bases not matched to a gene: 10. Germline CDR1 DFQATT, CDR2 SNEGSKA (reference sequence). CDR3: CSGSREGMVYEQYF. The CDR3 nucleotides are TGCAGTGGTTCGCGGGAGGGTATGGTCTACGAGCAGTACTTC.

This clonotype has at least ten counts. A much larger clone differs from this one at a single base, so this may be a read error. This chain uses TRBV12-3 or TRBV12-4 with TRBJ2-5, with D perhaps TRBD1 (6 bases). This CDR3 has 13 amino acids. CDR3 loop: CAGSSARGETQYF. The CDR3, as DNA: TGTGCCGGCAGTTCAGCCAGGGGAGAGACCCAGTACTTC.

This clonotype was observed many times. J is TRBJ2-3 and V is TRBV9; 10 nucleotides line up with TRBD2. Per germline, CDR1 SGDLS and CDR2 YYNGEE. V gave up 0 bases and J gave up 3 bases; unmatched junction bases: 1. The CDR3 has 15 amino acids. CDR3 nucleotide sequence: TGTGCCAGCAGCGTAGCTAGCGGGGGAACAGATACGCAGTATTTT. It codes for CASSVASGGTDTQYF.

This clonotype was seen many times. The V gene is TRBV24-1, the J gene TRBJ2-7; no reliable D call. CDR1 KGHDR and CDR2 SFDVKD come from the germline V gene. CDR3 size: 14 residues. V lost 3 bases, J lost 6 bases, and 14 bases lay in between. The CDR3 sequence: CATSDHPVSSEQYF. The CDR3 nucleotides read TGTGCCACCAGTGATCACCCCGTTTCTTCCGAGCAGTACTTC.

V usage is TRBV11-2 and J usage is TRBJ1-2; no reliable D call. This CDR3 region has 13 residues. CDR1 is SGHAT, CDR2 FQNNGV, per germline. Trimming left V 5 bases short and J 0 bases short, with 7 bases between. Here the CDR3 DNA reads TGTGCCAGCAGCGAGAGGACTAACTATGGCTACACCTTC. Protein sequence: CASSERTNYGYTF.

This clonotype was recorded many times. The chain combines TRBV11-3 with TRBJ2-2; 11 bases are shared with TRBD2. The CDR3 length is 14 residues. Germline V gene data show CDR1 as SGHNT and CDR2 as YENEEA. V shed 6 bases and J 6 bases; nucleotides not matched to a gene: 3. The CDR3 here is CASSSSGRPGELFF. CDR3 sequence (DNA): TGTGCCAGCAGTTCTAGCGGGAGGCCCGGGGAGCTGTTTTTT.

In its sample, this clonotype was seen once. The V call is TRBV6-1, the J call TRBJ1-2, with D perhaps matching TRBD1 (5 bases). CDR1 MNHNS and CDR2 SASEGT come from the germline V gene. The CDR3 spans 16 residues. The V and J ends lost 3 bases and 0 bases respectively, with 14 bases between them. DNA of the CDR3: TGTGCCAGCAGTGACCCGGGACTGCCGGCTAACTATGGCTACACCTTC. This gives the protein CASSDPGLPANYGYTF.

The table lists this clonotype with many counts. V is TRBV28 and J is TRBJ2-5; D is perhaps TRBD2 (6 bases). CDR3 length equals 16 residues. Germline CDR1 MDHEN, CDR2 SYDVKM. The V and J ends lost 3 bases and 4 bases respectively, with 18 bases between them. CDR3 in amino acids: CASSFGGVGFGETQYF. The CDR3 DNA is TGTGCCAGCAGTTTCGGGGGAGTTGGTTTTGGAGAGACCCAGTACTTC.

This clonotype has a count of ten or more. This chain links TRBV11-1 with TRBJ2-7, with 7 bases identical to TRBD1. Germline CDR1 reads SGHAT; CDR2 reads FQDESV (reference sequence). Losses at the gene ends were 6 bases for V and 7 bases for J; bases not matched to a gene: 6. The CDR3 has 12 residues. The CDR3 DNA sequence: TGTGCCAGCAGACTTACAGGGGAGGAGCAGTACTTC. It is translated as CASRLTGEEQYF.

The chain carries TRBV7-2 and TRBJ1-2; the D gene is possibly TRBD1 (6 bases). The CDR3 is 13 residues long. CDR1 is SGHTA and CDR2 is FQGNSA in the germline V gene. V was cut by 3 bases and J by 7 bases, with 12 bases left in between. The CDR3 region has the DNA TGTGCCAGCAGCTTCCCAGGGGTGCGTGGCTACACCTTC. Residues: CASSFPGVRGYTF.

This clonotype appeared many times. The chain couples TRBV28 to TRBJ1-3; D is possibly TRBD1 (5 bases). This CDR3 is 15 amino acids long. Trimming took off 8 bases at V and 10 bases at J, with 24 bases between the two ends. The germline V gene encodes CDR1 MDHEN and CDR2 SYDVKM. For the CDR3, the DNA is TGTGCCAGCCAAATGGGGCGTAGCCTCCTTAGGACCATATATTTT. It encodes CASQMGRSLLRTIYF.

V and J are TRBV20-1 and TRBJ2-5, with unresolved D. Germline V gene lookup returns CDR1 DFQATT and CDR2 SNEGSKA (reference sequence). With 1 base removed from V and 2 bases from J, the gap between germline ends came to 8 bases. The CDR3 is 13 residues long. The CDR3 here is CSARAGWQETQYF. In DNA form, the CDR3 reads TGCAGTGCTAGAGCTGGATGGCAAGAGACCCAGTACTTC.